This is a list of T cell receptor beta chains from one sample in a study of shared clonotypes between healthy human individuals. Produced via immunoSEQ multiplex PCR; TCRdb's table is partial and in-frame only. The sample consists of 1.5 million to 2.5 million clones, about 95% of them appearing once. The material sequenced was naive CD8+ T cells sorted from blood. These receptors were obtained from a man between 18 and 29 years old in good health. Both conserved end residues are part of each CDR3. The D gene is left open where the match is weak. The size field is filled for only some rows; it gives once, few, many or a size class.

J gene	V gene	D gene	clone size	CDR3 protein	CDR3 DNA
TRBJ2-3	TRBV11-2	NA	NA	CASSPVPRTDTQYF	TGTGCCAGCAGCCCCGTCCCCCGCACAGATACGCAGTATTTT
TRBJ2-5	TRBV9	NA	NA	CASSVEGGPQETQYF	TGTGCCAGCAGCGTAGAGGGCGGGCCTCAAGAGACCCAGTACTTC
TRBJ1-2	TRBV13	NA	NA	CASSWGQGAGYTF	TGTGCCAGCAGTTGGGGGCAGGGCGCTGGCTACACCTTC
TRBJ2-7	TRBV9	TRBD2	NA	CASSEGLAGGGYYEQYF	TGTGCCAGCAGCGAGGGACTAGCGGGGGGTGGTTATTACGAGCAGTACTTC
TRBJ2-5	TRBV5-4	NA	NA	CASSPGDNPQETQYF	TGTGCCAGCAGCCCAGGGGACAACCCACAAGAGACCCAGTACTTC
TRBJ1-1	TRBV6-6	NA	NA	CASSYSAGPAEAFF	TGTGCCAGCAGTTACTCAGCAGGGCCCGCTGAAGCTTTCTTT
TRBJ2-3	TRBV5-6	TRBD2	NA	CASSLLLAGDEYF	TGTGCCAGCAGCCTGCTACTAGCGGGAGACGAGTATTTT
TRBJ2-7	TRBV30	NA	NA	CAWSHDSYEQYF	TGTGCCTGGAGCCATGACAGCTACGAGCAGTACTTC
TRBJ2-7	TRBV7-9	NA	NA	CASSPYLGSPQGDEQYF	TGTGCCAGCAGCCCGTACCTTGGGAGTCCGCAAGGGGACGAGCAGTACTTC
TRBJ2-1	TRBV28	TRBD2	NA	CASSPDGGADNEQFF	TGTGCCAGCAGCCCGGACGGGGGGGCCGACAATGAGCAGTTCTTC
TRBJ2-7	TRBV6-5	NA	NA	CASSSRDGLYEQYF	TGTGCCAGCAGTAGCCGGGACGGACTCTACGAGCAGTACTTC
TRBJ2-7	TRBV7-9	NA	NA	CASSPDSAGSYEQYF	TGTGCCAGCAGCCCCGACAGTGCGGGCTCCTACGAGCAGTACTTC
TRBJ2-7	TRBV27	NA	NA	CATRYRARAENYEQYF	TGTGCCACCAGGTACAGGGCCCGGGCAGAAAACTACGAGCAGTACTTC
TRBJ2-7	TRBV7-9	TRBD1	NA	CASSPPRTGPLDVQYF	TGTGCCAGCAGCCCCCCCAGGACAGGGCCTTTGGATGTGCAGTACTTC
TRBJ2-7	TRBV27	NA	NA	CASSWTPTYEQYF	TGTGCCAGCTCCTGGACTCCTACCTACGAGCAGTACTTC
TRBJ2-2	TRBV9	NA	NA	CASNRNTINTGELFF	TGTGCCAGTAATCGGAACACCATTAACACCGGGGAGCTGTTTTTT
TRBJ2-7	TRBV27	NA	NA	CAGSVRDLVYEQYF	TGTGCCGGCTCTGTGCGGGACCTCGTGTACGAGCAGTACTTC
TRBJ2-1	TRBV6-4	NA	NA	CASSDSISVVAHIYEQFF	TGTGCCAGCAGTGACTCGATAAGTGTGGTGGCCCACATTTATGAGCAGTTCTTC
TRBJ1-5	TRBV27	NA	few	CASSLRQGNQPQHF	TGTGCCAGCAGCCTCCGACAGGGCAATCAGCCCCAGCATTTT
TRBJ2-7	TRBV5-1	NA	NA	CATPRDLSSYEQYF	TGCGCCACCCCCCGGGACTTAAGCTCCTACGAGCAGTACTTC
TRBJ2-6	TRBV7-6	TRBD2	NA	CASSLGEGSGANVLTF	TGTGCCAGCAGCTTAGGGGAGGGCTCTGGGGCCAACGTCCTGACTTTC
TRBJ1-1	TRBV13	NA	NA	CASSYGFGGDTEAFF	TGTGCCAGCAGTTATGGATTCGGCGGGGACACTGAAGCTTTCTTT
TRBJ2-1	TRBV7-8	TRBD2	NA	CASSTGLAGGPNNEQFF	TGTGCCAGCAGCACGGGACTAGCGGGGGGGCCTAACAATGAGCAGTTCTTC
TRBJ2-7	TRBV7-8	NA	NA	CASSLARAYEQYF	TGTGCCAGCAGCTTAGCCAGGGCCTACGAGCAGTACTTC
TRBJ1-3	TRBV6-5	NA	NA	CASSPMAGGNTIYF	TGTGCCAGCAGCCCGATGGCGGGGGGAAACACCATATATTTT
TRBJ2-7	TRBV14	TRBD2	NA	CASSSWGGTEQYF	TGTGCCAGCAGCTCCTGGGGGGGGACCGAGCAGTACTTC
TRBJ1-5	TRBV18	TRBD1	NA	CASSLDRGGGNQPQHF	TGTGCCAGCTCCCTCGACAGGGGAGGTGGCAATCAGCCCCAGCATTTT
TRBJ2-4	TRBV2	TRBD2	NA	CASTGGDSILAKNIQYF	TGTGCCAGCACCGGGGGGGATTCCATATTAGCCAAAAACATTCAGTACTTC
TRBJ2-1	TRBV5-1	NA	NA	CASSWTGGINEQFF	TGCGCCAGCAGCTGGACTGGTGGAATCAATGAGCAGTTCTTC
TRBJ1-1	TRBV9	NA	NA	CASSVGGPGTEAFF	TGTGCCAGCAGCGTAGGTGGGCCAGGCACTGAAGCTTTCTTT
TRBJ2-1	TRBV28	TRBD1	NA	CASRLQTGAAYNEQFF	TGTGCCAGCAGGTTACAGACAGGGGCGGCCTACAATGAGCAGTTCTTC
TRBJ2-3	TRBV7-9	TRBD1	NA	CAGESGQGEGAQYF	TGTGCCGGAGAATCGGGACAGGGAGAGGGGGCGCAGTATTTT
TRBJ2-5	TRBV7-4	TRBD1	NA	CASSLNRGHQETQYF	TGTGCCAGCAGCTTAAACAGGGGGCATCAAGAGACCCAGTACTTC
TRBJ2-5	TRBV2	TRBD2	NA	CASKGLAGGQETQYF	TGTGCCAGCAAGGGGCTAGCGGGAGGACAAGAGACCCAGTACTTC
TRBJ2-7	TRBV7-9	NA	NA	CASSAGLSEQYF	TGTGCCAGCAGCGCGGGACTCTCCGAGCAGTACTTC
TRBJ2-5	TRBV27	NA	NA	CASSLGSKTQYF	TGTGCCAGCAGTTTAGGTTCCAAGACCCAGTACTTC
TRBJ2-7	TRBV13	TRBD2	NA	CASSSLTSANYEQYF	TGTGCCAGCAGCTCCCTGACTAGCGCGAACTACGAGCAGTACTTC
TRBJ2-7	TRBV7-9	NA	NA	CASTRDGYEQYF	TGTGCCAGCACTCGGGACGGCTACGAGCAGTACTTC
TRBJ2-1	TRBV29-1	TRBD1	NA	CSVGTGGFGNEQFF	TGCAGCGTTGGTACAGGGGGATTTGGCAATGAGCAGTTCTTC
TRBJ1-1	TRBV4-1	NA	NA	CASRPVAGFTEAFF	TGCGCCAGCAGACCGGTGGCAGGCTTCACTGAAGCTTTCTTT
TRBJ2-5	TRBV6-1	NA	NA	CASSVSRSAKETQYF	TGTGCCAGCAGTGTTAGCCGTTCAGCTAAAGAGACCCAGTACTTC
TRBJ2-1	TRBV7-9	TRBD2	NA	CASSLEISGITYNEQFF	TGTGCCAGCAGCTTAGAGATTAGCGGGATAACCTACAATGAGCAGTTCTTC
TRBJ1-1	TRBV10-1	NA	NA	CASSGGQMNTEAFF	TGCGCCAGCAGTGGAGGACAGATGAACACTGAAGCTTTCTTT
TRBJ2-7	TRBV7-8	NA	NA	CASSPRAYEQYF	TGTGCCAGCAGCCCGAGGGCCTACGAGCAGTACTTC
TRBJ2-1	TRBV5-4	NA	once	CASSFLDNEQFF	TGTGCCAGCAGCTTCCTGGACAATGAGCAGTTCTTC
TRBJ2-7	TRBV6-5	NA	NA	CASSFGLEDEQYF	TGTGCCAGCAGTTTTGGCCTCGAGGACGAGCAGTACTTC